This is a list of T cell receptor beta chains from one sample in a study of blood T cells in healthy people across ages. TCRdb ran MiXCR on the 5' RACE reads and lists one entry per CDR3 protein. The sample yields more than 900,000 distinct CDR3 sequences, almost 30% seen once. The same data also contributed to another study, on T cells of mothers and their children.

What was sequenced was blood. Receptors were obtained from a woman aged 40 to 49 in good health. Each CDR3 is given with its conserved first and last residue. The order of the fields is D gene, J gene, clone size, V gene, CDR3 length, CDR3 DNA, CDR3 protein. D genes are given only for firm matches. Size is stated for part of the rows, as once, few or many counts, or as a class when the clone is expanded.

d_gene: -
j_gene: TRBJ2-6
abundance: many
v_gene: TRBV5-5
len: 17
CDR3nt: TGTGCCAGCAGCTTAGGGGGGCTGACCTCTGGGGCCAACGTCCTGACTTTC
CDR3aa: CASSLGGLTSGANVLTF

d_gene: -
j_gene: TRBJ2-3
abundance: -
v_gene: TRBV6-5
len: 16
CDR3nt: TGTGCCAGCAGCTTTACGGGCCGGCAAGCTACAGATACGCAGTATTTT
CDR3aa: CASSFTGRQATDTQYF

d_gene: -
j_gene: TRBJ1-5
abundance: -
v_gene: TRBV27
len: 15
CDR3nt: TGTGCCAGCAGTTTATCCAGGGCGAGCAATCAGCCCCAGCATTTT
CDR3aa: CASSLSRASNQPQHF

d_gene: -
j_gene: TRBJ2-7
abundance: many
v_gene: TRBV28
len: 15
CDR3nt: TGTGCCAGCAGTTTCCCGGACTCCCTAGTCCGCGAGCAGTACTTC
CDR3aa: CASSFPDSLVREQYF

d_gene: -
j_gene: TRBJ1-2
abundance: -
v_gene: TRBV20-1
len: 12
CDR3nt: TGCAGTGCTAGGGGTCCAGGCGATGGCTACACCTTC
CDR3aa: CSARGPGDGYTF

d_gene: -
j_gene: TRBJ1-2
abundance: few
v_gene: TRBV5-1
len: 14
CDR3nt: TGCGCCAGCAGCCCGGGGACGGTTCGGTATGGCTACACCTTC
CDR3aa: CASSPGTVRYGYTF

d_gene: -
j_gene: TRBJ2-5
abundance: -
v_gene: TRBV29-1
len: 15
CDR3nt: TGCAGCGTCGATTGGGGGGTGAATGATCGGGAGACCCAGTACTTC
CDR3aa: CSVDWGVNDRETQYF

d_gene: TRBD1
j_gene: TRBJ1-4
abundance: -
v_gene: TRBV5-6
len: 14
CDR3nt: TGTGCCAGCAGAGAGACAGGGGATAATGAAAAACTGTTTTTT
CDR3aa: CASRETGDNEKLFF

d_gene: TRBD1
j_gene: TRBJ2-7
abundance: -
v_gene: TRBV28
len: 13
CDR3nt: TGTGCCAGCAGCGGGACAGCGTCTCTGGGGCAGTACTTC
CDR3aa: CASSGTASLGQYF

d_gene: -
j_gene: TRBJ2-7
abundance: few
v_gene: TRBV5-1
len: 15
CDR3nt: TGCGCCAGCAGCGGGGCCGGGGACCTGTCATACGAGCAGTACTTC
CDR3aa: CASSGAGDLSYEQYF

d_gene: TRBD2
j_gene: TRBJ2-7
abundance: -
v_gene: TRBV28
len: 15
CDR3nt: TGTGCCAGCAGTTTTGAAGCCATAGCGGGGGACGAGCAGTACTTC
CDR3aa: CASSFEAIAGDEQYF

d_gene: -
j_gene: TRBJ1-5
abundance: -
v_gene: TRBV4-2
len: 12
CDR3nt: TGTGCCAGCAGCCCATCCGCTCAGCCCCAGCATTTT
CDR3aa: CASSPSAQPQHF

d_gene: -
j_gene: TRBJ2-5
abundance: many
v_gene: TRBV20-1
len: 13
CDR3nt: TGCAGTGCTCCACTAGCCAACCAAGAGACCCAGTACTTC
CDR3aa: CSAPLANQETQYF

d_gene: TRBD1
j_gene: TRBJ2-3
abundance: few
v_gene: TRBV24-1
len: 14
CDR3nt: TGTGCCGCCAGTGGGACAGGGGGCACAGATACGCAGTATTTT
CDR3aa: CAASGTGGTDTQYF

d_gene: -
j_gene: TRBJ1-1
abundance: -
v_gene: TRBV6-1
len: 14
CDR3nt: TGTGCCAGCAGATCGGACAGAATAAACACTGAAGCTTTCTTT
CDR3aa: CASRSDRINTEAFF

d_gene: -
j_gene: TRBJ2-2
abundance: -
v_gene: TRBV5-1
len: 14
CDR3nt: TGCGCCAGCAGCCCGTCGACCGGCACCGGGGAGCTGTTTTTT
CDR3aa: CASSPSTGTGELFF

d_gene: -
j_gene: TRBJ1-5
abundance: -
v_gene: TRBV24-1
len: 15
CDR3nt: TGTGCCACCAGTGACTCCAGTGGCCCTAATCAGCCCCAGCATTTT
CDR3aa: CATSDSSGPNQPQHF

d_gene: TRBD1
j_gene: TRBJ1-5
abundance: few
v_gene: TRBV20-1
len: 17
CDR3nt: TGCAGTGCTAGCCCGAAGGGGGGGACAGCCTTCAATCAGTCCCAGCATTTT
CDR3aa: CSASPKGGTAFNQSQHF

d_gene: -
j_gene: TRBJ2-3
abundance: few
v_gene: TRBV7-2
len: 13
CDR3nt: TGTGCCAGCAGCTCCCCTGGGACTGCGATGCAGTATTTT
CDR3aa: CASSSPGTAMQYF

d_gene: TRBD2
j_gene: TRBJ2-4
abundance: -
v_gene: TRBV5-1
len: 16
CDR3nt: TGCGCCAGCAGCTTGGGAGGGACTAGCGGGGAACGAAAGCGGTACTTC
CDR3aa: CASSLGGTSGERKRYF

d_gene: TRBD1
j_gene: TRBJ2-5
abundance: many
v_gene: TRBV9
len: 15
CDR3nt: TGTGCCAGCAGCCCTTCAACCGGGACAGATGAGACCCAGTACTTC
CDR3aa: CASSPSTGTDETQYF

d_gene: TRBD2
j_gene: TRBJ2-5
abundance: few
v_gene: TRBV12-3/TRBV12-4
len: 12
CDR3nt: TGTGCCAGCTGTACTAGCGGGCTGACCCAGTACTTC
CDR3aa: CASCTSGLTQYF

d_gene: -
j_gene: TRBJ2-2
abundance: -
v_gene: TRBV20-1
len: 15
CDR3nt: TGCAGTGCTAGACCCCCTGGGGCAAGGCCCGGGGAGCTGTTTTTT
CDR3aa: CSARPPGARPGELFF

d_gene: TRBD2
j_gene: TRBJ2-7
abundance: few
v_gene: TRBV27
len: 15
CDR3nt: TGTGCCAGCAGTTCCGCCGGGACTAGCAAGGGGGAGCAGTACTTC
CDR3aa: CASSSAGTSKGEQYF

d_gene: -
j_gene: TRBJ2-1
abundance: -
v_gene: TRBV7-2
len: 13
CDR3nt: TGTGCCAGCAGCCGAGACTTACCCAATGAGCAGTTCTTC
CDR3aa: CASSRDLPNEQFF

d_gene: -
j_gene: TRBJ2-2
abundance: many
v_gene: TRBV5-1
len: 16
CDR3nt: TGCGCCAGCAGCTTGGCCAGGGGAGCTAACACCGGGGAGCTGTTTTTT
CDR3aa: CASSLARGANTGELFF

d_gene: -
j_gene: TRBJ1-2
abundance: many
v_gene: TRBV9
len: 17
CDR3nt: TGTGCCAGCAGCGCCTCCCCCACCCCGGGCCCAAACTATGGCTACACCTTC
CDR3aa: CASSASPTPGPNYGYTF

d_gene: -
j_gene: TRBJ1-5
abundance: -
v_gene: TRBV27
len: 16
CDR3nt: TGTGCCAGCAGTTTATCTTTTGGGGGTAGCAATCAGCCCCAGCATTTT
CDR3aa: CASSLSFGGSNQPQHF

d_gene: -
j_gene: TRBJ1-1
abundance: -
v_gene: TRBV20-1
len: 12
CDR3nt: TGCAGTGCTAGAAAGCTAAACACTGAAGCTTTCTTT
CDR3aa: CSARKLNTEAFF

d_gene: -
j_gene: TRBJ1-4
abundance: few
v_gene: TRBV5-1
len: 17
CDR3nt: TGCGCCAGCAGTTACGGGACCTTGGCAGGGCCGGAAGAAAAACTGTTTTTT
CDR3aa: CASSYGTLAGPEEKLFF

d_gene: TRBD1
j_gene: TRBJ2-7
abundance: many
v_gene: TRBV20-1
len: 14
CDR3nt: TGCAGTGCTACCCGGACAGGCGTAGGGAACGAGCAGTACTTC
CDR3aa: CSATRTGVGNEQYF

d_gene: -
j_gene: TRBJ1-1
abundance: many
v_gene: TRBV7-9
len: 14
CDR3nt: TGTGCCAGCAGCCCTTGGACAGAAAACACTGAAGCTTTCTTT
CDR3aa: CASSPWTENTEAFF